This T cell receptor beta chain stems from a study of CD8 T cells in ankylosing spondylitis. Using its own MiXCR run on the 5' RACE reads, TCRdb lists one record per CDR3 protein. The table records 350,000 to 450,000 distinct CDR3 sequences, 26% of them present only once. Points from the study as a whole: Typical of ankylosing spondylitis blood, it appeared, was a TCR beta motif of under 10 highly homologous variants.

A few counts support this clonotype. Its specificity is not known. This clonotype was obtained from a male donor with ankylosing spondylitis. Sequencing was carried out using blood, either unsorted or a sorted T cell fraction (not recorded which).

The CDR3 loop reads CASSPMGLASTDTQYF. The DNA for the CDR3 is TGTGCCAGCAGCCCGATGGGACTAGCTAGCACAGATACGCAGTATTTT. The gene calls are TRBV11-2 and TRBJ2-3; 9 nucleotides line up with TRBD2. The germline gives CDR1 SGHAT, CDR2 FQNNGV. V lost 5 bases and J lost 0; bases outside the gene matches: 6. The CDR3 consists of 16 residues.